Listed here are 4 T cell receptor beta chains from one sample, sequenced in a study of vaccination effects on CD4 cells after COVID-19. Peptide-pool stimulation followed by sequencing identified expanded antigen-specific CD4+ clonotypes in the ViraFEST assay. The culture ran for around nine days before CD4+ T cells were isolated. These receptors are not linked to any known antigen. Using immunoSEQ multiplex PCR, the repertoire was profiled, and TCRdb retains in-frame clones only, with some absent. The sample includes some 11,000 clones, around 74% seen only once; the top ten take 20% to 30%. The sample here was CD4+ T cells from PBMCs cultured with HCoV-229E spike peptides, taken before COVID-19 vaccination. These receptors were collected from a human donor who received a COVID-19 vaccine.

V gene TRBV18 combines with J gene TRBJ2-1; TRBD2 aligns across 11 bases. Germline-derived CDR1 and CDR2 are KGHSH and LQKENI. CDR3 length: 16 amino acids. J was trimmed by 6 bases and V by 0 bases; bases with no gene match: 4. Written as DNA, the CDR3 is TGTGCCAGCTCACCACCAACTAGCGGGGGCGGCAATGAGCAGTTCTTC. This translates into CASSPPTSGGGNEQFF.

This clone appeared a few times. The chain uses TRBV6-5 and TRBJ2-6, with unresolved D. With 3 bases removed from V and 1 base from J, the gap between germline ends came to 7 bases. Per germline, CDR1 MNHEY and CDR2 SVGAGI. CDR3 length: 15 residues. CDR3 sequence (DNA): TGTGCCAGCAGTTATTCGGAATCTGGGGCCAACGTCCTGACTTTC. Translated: CASSYSESGANVLTF.

In its sample, this clone was seen once. This sequence joins TRBV5-1 and TRBJ2-7; maybe TRBD2 (6 bases). Germline-derived CDR1 and CDR2 are SGHRS and YFSETQ. V lost 0 bases and J lost 2, with 18 bases in between. CDR3 length: 17 residues. The CDR3 reads CASSLGGGTPLAYEQYF. In DNA, the CDR3 is TGCGCCAGCAGCTTGGGGGGCGGGACTCCACTCGCCTACGAGCAGTACTTC.

Comment on this clone: Other DNA variants within this sample encode the same CDR3. The J gene is TRBJ2-5, the V gene TRBV18, with D unclear. The CDR3 sequence is 11 residues long. Germline V CDR1 and CDR2: KGHSH, LQKENI. The ends were cut back, 3 bases at V and 2 bases at J, with 1 base in the middle. The CDR3 reads CASSPQETQYF. CDR3 in DNA: TGTGCCAGCTCACCTCAAGAGACCCAGTACTTC.